The source of this T cell receptor (beta chain) is a study of blood T cell repertoires in COVID-19. CDR3 length: 16 amino acids. With 2 bases clipped from V and 2 bases from J, the junction kept 7 bases outside the gene matches. The germline CDR1 and CDR2 sequences are SGHRS and YFSETQ. Profiling relied on immunoSEQ multiplex PCR, and the TCRdb table lists in-frame clones only, not all of them. The sample comprises more than 200,000 clones, approximately 89% of which are singletons, and about 5.9% rests with the top ten. This clone was seen once. This chain links TRBV5-1 with TRBJ2-5, with TRBD2 matching over 9 bases. The sequencing sample was made of peripheral blood. This TCR derives from a woman aged 25 to 39 with COVID-19, enrolled during active disease. DNA of the CDR3: TGCGCCAGCAGCTTAGGTTCTAGCGGGGTACAAGAGACCCAGTACTTC. This translates into CASSLGSSGVQETQYF.